This T cell receptor beta chain was recorded in a study of CD4 T cells in relation to SARS-CoV-2 and coronaviruses. Study-level information: PBMCs were cultured with antigen for nine to eleven days before TCR beta sequencing. Controls used an HIV-1 Nef peptide pool or no peptide. Findings of the study overall: Roughly three fifths of donors had memory CD4+ clonotypes crossrecognizing SARS-CoV-2 and common cold coronavirus spike.

Generated by immunoSEQ multiplex PCR, the TCRdb table keeps only in-frame clones and is missing some. The sample includes fewer than 25,000 clones, just under 70% of them seen just once. Before the COVID-19 pandemic, during about 2011-2019, CD4+ T cells were taken from unexposed donors. The cells were cultured for approximately ten days before CD4+ T cells were isolated. As cell numbers allowed, unexposed-donor CD4+ T cells faced SARS-CoV-2 S/N and four cold-coronavirus spikes. A note on this clone: What it recognizes is unknown.

The V end was cut by 5 bases, the J end by 5 bases, with 11 bases between. CDR3 length: 13 residues. The sequence was obtained from a human donor in good health. Sample: CD4+ T cells from PBMCs, cultured in vitro. This chain joins TRBV12-3 or TRBV12-4 and TRBJ2-3, with D unclear. CDR3 sequence reads: CASSGWVLDTQYF. Written as DNA, the CDR3 is TGTGCCAGCAGTGGATGGGTGTTAGATACGCAGTATTTT.